The T cell receptor beta chain described here comes from a study of T-cell reconstitution after alpha-beta-depleted transplantation in children. The CDR3 is made up of 15 amino acids. J lost 9 bases, V lost 0 bases, and 7 bases had no gene match. Per the germline V gene, CDR1 is DFQATT and CDR2 is SNEGSKA (reference sequence). A TCRbeta library incorporating unique molecular identifiers was prepared. TCRdb passed the PCR reads through MiXCR, listing each CDR3 protein once. This table holds some 500,000 distinct CDR3 sequences, around 19% found once. The origin of this receptor is a human donor who donated a stem cell graft to a child with acute lymphoblastic leukemia. This sample comprised PBMCs from the stem cell graft donor, obtained from the stem cell graft. The rearrangement links TRBV20-1 to TRBJ2-1, with TRBD2 identical over 11 bases. The CDR3 sequence: CSARELAGVSREQFF. DNA of the CDR3: TGCAGTGCTAGAGAACTAGCGGGAGTCTCGCGTGAGCAGTTCTTC.